This T cell receptor beta chain appears in the sequencing data of a study of T cell clones after liver transplantation. Whole-study findings and limits: Donor-reactive sequences fell more than third party-reactive ones, suggesting partial deletion.

The CDR3 has 17 residues. The V gene end was trimmed by 5 bases and the J gene end by 5 bases; junction bases not matched to a gene: 14. Germline V gene sequence: CDR1 SGHTA, CDR2 FQGNSA. TCRdb's table, derived via immunoSEQ multiplex PCR, lists solely in-frame clones and lacks some. The sample has some 80,000 clones; about 82% are singletons. Concerning this clone: Its target is unknown.

V is TRBV7-2 and J is TRBJ2-3; 9 nucleotides line up with TRBD1. The source is a human patient who received a liver transplant. The graft donor may account for some of the T cells. Specimen: CD4+ T cells from blood, collected approximately 3.5 years after liver transplant. The CDR3 nucleotides read TGTGCCAGCAGCCCTCCCGGGACAGGGAGATCAAGAGATACGCAGTATTTT. Translation gives CASSPPGTGRSRDTQYF.